One and the same sample provided the 25 T cell receptor beta chains below, sequenced in a study of persistence of HIV-infected CD4 T cells. Nonspecific anti-CD3/anti-CD28 bead stimulation represents the broad CD4+ T cell repertoire. Sorting selected CD4+ T cells upregulating both CD40 ligand and CD69. The libraries were made with immunoSEQ version 4 in survey mode. Assay: immunoSEQ multiplex PCR; the TCRdb copy retains only in-frame clones and omits some. The sample has 40,000 to 45,000 clones, around 92% seen once. These receptors have no identified antigens. The sequenced sample was CD4+ T cells sorted from PBMCs after approximately 19-hour stimulation, obtained from a patient who received antiretroviral therapy. The receptors were sampled from an adult man with HIV who was CMV-seropositive.

This clone was recorded once. The V gene is TRBV6-5, the J gene TRBJ1-4; D gene uncertain. The CDR3 has 14 residues. The germline V gene has CDR1 MNHEY and CDR2 SVGAGI. V lost 10 bases to trimming and J lost 0 bases, with 12 bases between them. CDR3 sequence (DNA): TGTGCCACCTATTTAGGACCAACTAATGAAAAACTGTTTTTT. Amino acid sequence: CATYLGPTNEKLFF.

The chain joins TRBV5-6 to TRBJ1-1; a possible D gene is TRBD1 (5 bases). V was shortened by 1 base and J by 4 bases, with 11 bases between the two germline ends. This CDR3 is 14 amino acids long. The germline V gene encodes CDR1 SGHDT and CDR2 YYEEEE. As DNA, the CDR3 is TGTGCCAGCAGCTTGAAGGGGTGGGGCACTGAAGCTTTCTTT. Residues: CASSLKGWGTEAFF.

This sequence joins TRBV19 and TRBJ1-2; D remains ambiguous. V lost 0 bases, J lost 5 bases, and 13 bases lay in between. This CDR3 spans 15 amino acids. The V gene's germline CDR1 is LNHDA and CDR2 SQIVND (reference sequence). For the CDR3, the DNA is TGTGCCAGTAGTATAGATCGGGGAGGCACTTATGGCTACACCTTC. Its translation: CASSIDRGGTYGYTF. Filled out from reference TRBV19 and TRBJ1-2, the complete variable domain reads DGGITQSPKYLFRKEGQNVTLSCEQNLNHDAMYWYRQDPGQGLRLIYYSQIVNDFQKGDIAEGYSVSREKKESFPLTVTSAQKNPTAFYLCASSIDRGGTYGYTFGSGTRLTVV.

The rearrangement links TRBV2 to TRBJ2-2; tentatively, D is TRBD2 (6 bases). The CDR3 contains 14 residues. Trimming shortened V by 7 bases and J by 8 bases, and 17 bases separated the two germline ends. From germline, CDR1 is SNHLY and CDR2 FYNNEI. The CDR3 coding sequence is TGTGCCAGCAATCCGGGACTCTCAAAGGGGGAGCTGTTTTTT. This gives the protein CASNPGLSKGELFF.

This clone was seen once. The V gene is TRBV5-5, the J gene TRBJ2-3, with unresolved D. CDR1 and CDR2 (germline): SGHKS, YYEKEE (reference sequence). There are 14 residues in the CDR3. V lost 7 bases, J lost 2 bases, and 14 bases lay in between. CDR3 in amino acids: CASRRTTFTDTQYF. DNA of the CDR3: TGTGCCAGCCGCAGGACCACCTTCACAGATACGCAGTATTTT. The variable domain in full, completed from reference TRBV5-5 and TRBJ2-3, reads DAGVTQSPTHLIKTRGQQVTLRCSPISGHKSVSWYQQVLGQGPQFIFQYYEKEERGRGNFPDRFSARQFPNYSSELNVNALLLGDSALYLCASRRTTFTDTQYFGPGTRLTVL.

The J gene is TRBJ2-1, the V gene TRBV24-1; D perhaps matches TRBD2 (5 bases). V shed 7 bases and J shed 6 bases, with 9 bases lying between them. In germline, CDR1 is KGHDR, CDR2 SFDVKD. The CDR3 runs to 12 residues. The CDR3 loop reads CATRGGGNEQFF. DNA for the CDR3: TGTGCCACCAGGGGCGGAGGCAATGAGCAGTTCTTC.

CDR3 nucleotide sequence: TGTGCCAGCAGCTTTCGGCGACAGGGGGCGGCTAACTATGGCTACACCTTC. This sequence encodes CASSFRRQGAANYGYTF. This rearrangement joins TRBV5-6 to TRBJ1-2; 10 bases line up with TRBD1. Germline CDR1 is SGHDT and CDR2 is YYEEEE. J lost 0 bases, V lost 2 bases, and 7 bases had no gene match. This CDR3 region has 17 residues.

This rearrangement joins TRBV19 to TRBJ1-2; tentatively, D is TRBD1 (6 bases). Germline V gene sequence: CDR1 LNHDA, CDR2 SQIVND (reference sequence). V lost 7 bases and J lost 4, with 22 bases in between. The CDR3 runs 16 residues. CDR3 DNA sequence: TGTGCCAGTACCTCCGGGGGCGGGCGGGGGTCCTATGGCTACACCTTC. Encoded protein: CASTSGGGRGSYGYTF.

The chain combines TRBV12-3 or TRBV12-4 with TRBJ1-1, with D hard to call. The V end lost 6 bases, the J end lost 7 bases, and 12 bases lay between the germline ends. The CDR3 is made up of 12 amino acids. In nucleotides, the CDR3 is TGTGCCAGCAGAACACCAACGATTGAAGCTTTCTTT. As protein: CASRTPTIEAFF.

The chain uses TRBV28 and TRBJ1-2, with D possibly being TRBD1 (6 bases). The V end lost 8 bases, the J end lost 6 bases, and 16 bases lay between the germline ends. The CDR3 is 13 amino acids. Germline-derived CDR1 and CDR2 are MDHEN and SYDVKM. CDR3 region: CASSNAGGDGYTF. DNA of the CDR3: TGTGCCAGCTCAAATGCGGGGGGCGATGGCTACACCTTC.

The V gene is TRBV3-1 (or the pseudogene TRBV3-2), the J gene TRBJ1-6; possibly TRBD1 for D (5 bases). CDR1 is LGHDT and CDR2 is YNNKEL in the germline V gene (reference sequence). The CDR3 loop spans 14 amino acids. V was trimmed by 5 bases and J by 7 bases, leaving 12 bases between them. The CDR3 sequence: CASSSTWGNSPLHF. CDR3 nucleotides: TGTGCCAGCAGCTCTACGTGGGGGAATTCACCCCTCCACTTT.

The CDR3 bases are TGTGCCACCAGTGAAGAGTCCAATGAAAAACTGTTTTTT. Its translation: CATSEESNEKLFF. This chain links TRBV24-1 with TRBJ1-4; the D is unclear. CDR1 is KGHDR and CDR2 is SFDVKD in the germline V gene. Trimming took 4 bases from V and 5 from J, leaving 7 bases between them. The CDR3 is 13 amino acids.

DNA of the CDR3: TGTGCCAGCAGCTTAGAGTGGGGGGTTACCGGGGAGCTGTTTTTT. It specifies CASSLEWGVTGELFF. The chain joins TRBV11-2 to TRBJ2-2, with D maybe TRBD2 (6 bases). Germline values: CDR1 SGHAT, CDR2 FQNNGV. V was pared by 0 bases and J by 5 bases, with 10 bases between. This CDR3 region has 15 residues.

To note about this clone: Relative to the germline gene, one junction end is altered; a read error may explain this. The chain carries TRBV6-2 or TRBV6-3 and TRBJ1-6; D unresolved. Germline CDR1 is MNHEY and CDR2 is SVGEGT. The CDR3 extends over 12 amino acids. The CDR3 region has the DNA TGTGCCAGCAGTTACCCGGCGGGCGAACCCAACTTT. Residues: CASSYPAGEPNF.

This chain links TRBV18 with TRBJ1-1; D remains ambiguous. Germline V CDR1 and CDR2: KGHSH, LQKENI. CDR3 length equals 14 residues. The ends were cut back, 3 bases at V and 2 bases at J, with 10 bases in the middle. CDR3 amino acids: CASSPLTGNTEAFF. In DNA form, the CDR3 reads TGTGCCAGCTCACCGCTCACCGGTAACACTGAAGCTTTCTTT.

CDR3: CASSQVPDSSYEQYF. The CDR3, as DNA: TGTGCCAGCAGCCAAGTTCCGGACAGTTCCTACGAGCAGTACTTC. This rearrangement joins TRBV3-1 (or the pseudogene TRBV3-2) to TRBJ2-7; the D gene is possibly TRBD1 (6 bases). Trimming shortened V by 1 base and J by 1 base, and 11 bases separated the two germline ends. CDR3 length: 15 residues. The germline gives CDR1 LGHDT, CDR2 YNNKEL (reference sequence).

The chain uses TRBV18 and TRBJ2-2; no reliable D call. Germline values: CDR1 KGHSH, CDR2 LQKENI. Deletions cut 4 bases from V and 0 bases from J, with 3 bases between. The CDR3 has 13 residues. Here the CDR3 reads CASSQSNTGELFF. CDR3 sequence (DNA): TGTGCCAGCTCACAATCGAACACCGGGGAGCTGTTTTTT.

This chain links TRBV18 with TRBJ2-1; TRBD2 might be the D (7 bases). Germline lookup yields CDR1 KGHSH and CDR2 LQKENI. This CDR3 comprises 14 residues. Trimming removed 3 bases at V and 7 bases at J, with 13 bases between. The CDR3 loop is CASSPRTRGNEQFF. CDR3 coding DNA: TGTGCCAGCTCACCCAGGACTAGGGGGAATGAGCAGTTCTTC.

The chain has TRBV10-1 and TRBJ2-2; D tentatively fits TRBD1 or TRBD2 (5 bases each). Germline loops: CDR1 WNHNN, CDR2 SYGVQD (reference sequence). The V end lost 5 bases, the J end lost 1 base, and 11 bases lay between the germline ends. This CDR3 spans 15 amino acids. In DNA form, the CDR3 reads TGCGCCAGCAGTCGAGGGGATTTGAACACCGGGGAGCTGTTTTTT. It codes for CASSRGDLNTGELFF.

The V and J genes are TRBV5-6 and TRBJ1-3; TRBD1 might be the D (6 bases). This CDR3 spans 16 amino acids. The V and J ends lost 5 bases and 8 bases respectively, with 23 bases between them. CDR1 SGHDT and CDR2 YYEEEE come from the germline V gene. CDR3 protein: CASSLLTGDRQHTIYF. Written as DNA, the CDR3 is TGTGCCAGCAGTCTCCTGACCGGTGACAGGCAACACACCATATATTTT.

The chain recombines TRBV18 with TRBJ1-4; 7 positions match TRBD1. V lost 5 bases to trimming and J lost 0 bases; unmatched junction nucleotides: 3. This CDR3 is built from 15 residues. Germline V lookup: CDR1 KGHSH, CDR2 LQKENI. CDR3 sequence: CASSAQGATNEKLFF. The CDR3 nucleotides are TGTGCCAGCTCAGCCCAGGGGGCAACTAATGAAAAACTGTTTTTT.

V and J are TRBV18 and TRBJ1-3, with D perhaps matching TRBD1 (5 bases). CDR1 is KGHSH and CDR2 is LQKENI in the germline V gene. This CDR3 is built from 16 residues. V was shortened by 3 bases and J by 0 bases, with 12 bases between the two germline ends. DNA for the CDR3: TGTGCCAGCTCACCGGGGGTTCCTCGCTCTGGAAACACCATATATTTT. Encoded protein: CASSPGVPRSGNTIYF.

This clone came up once. The rearrangement links TRBV6-5 to TRBJ2-6, with 9 bases lining up with TRBD2. The CDR3 loop spans 15 amino acids. V lost 7 bases, J lost 1 base, and 2 bases stayed unmatched. Germline V gene sequence: CDR1 MNHEY, CDR2 SVGAGI. The CDR3 DNA sequence: TGTGCCAGCACTAGCGGGGCTTCTGGGGCCAACGTCCTGACTTTC. Protein sequence: CASTSGASGANVLTF.

V is TRBV6-2 or TRBV6-3 and J is TRBJ2-7; perhaps D is TRBD1 or TRBD2 (5 bases each). Trimming shortened V by 2 bases and J by 4 bases, and 15 bases separated the two germline ends. CDR1 and CDR2 (germline): MNHEY, SVGEGT. CDR3 length: 15 amino acids. The CDR3: CASSYGTLKGYEQYF. The CDR3 DNA is TGTGCCAGCAGTTACGGGACCCTTAAGGGGTACGAGCAGTACTTC.

The chain joins TRBV4-2 to TRBJ1-3; no clear D gene. Germline CDR1 is LGHNA and CDR2 is YNFKEQ. The CDR3 consists of 16 residues. Trimming took 0 bases from V and 0 from J, leaving 9 bases between them. The CDR3 sequence: CASSQDFGSSGNTIYF. The CDR3 coding sequence is TGTGCCAGCAGCCAAGATTTTGGCAGCTCTGGAAACACCATATATTTT.